The sample holds one count of the clone carrying this T cell receptor beta chain. Its matching antigen is unknown. These data are taken from a study of cytomegalovirus exposure and HLA in healthy donors. Study in general: Prior work identified about 120 million unique TCR beta sequences in 150 million to 200 million T cells. Study findings and constraints: The authors reported that TCR beta sequences could predict HLA-A and HLA-B alleles. These predictions were accurate for most subjects in the first cohort. Some TCR beta chains (about 170 of them) were listed as cytomegalovirus-associated. The authors later found HLA-associated TCR beta chains more clonally expanded than equally common others.

Germline V gene sequence: CDR1 LGHNA, CDR2 YSLEER. With 4 bases clipped from V and 5 bases from J, the junction kept 6 bases outside the gene matches. The CDR3 runs to 15 residues. Both 60 Vbeta primers and 13 Jbeta primers went into the PCR. Generated by immunoSEQ multiplex PCR, the TCRdb table keeps only in-frame clones and is missing some. The table records tens of thousands of clones, 70% to 80% of them present only once. This clonotype originated in a woman aged 40 to 55 in good health and CMV-seropositive. The V and J genes are TRBV4-3 and TRBJ2-7, with 12 bases aligning to TRBD2. Sequencing used PBMCs. CDR3: CASSRILAGGDEQYF. CDR3 in DNA: TGCGCCAGCAGCCGGATACTAGCGGGGGGCGACGAGCAGTACTTC.